This T cell receptor (beta chain) was found in a study of PD-L1 blockade in urothelial cancer. Background on the study: From 2014, patients received atezolizumab, given as 1,200 mg intravenously every 3 weeks. Patients had been given 0 to 3 earlier chemotherapy regimens.

The germline V gene has CDR1 KGHSH and CDR2 LQKENI. The CDR3 sequence is 15 residues long. V lost 2 bases to trimming and J lost 5 bases, with 12 bases between them. Some clones are missing from TCRdb's copy, which holds only in-frame ones; the method was immunoSEQ multiplex PCR. Here the sample spans about 72,000 clones, approximately 86% being singletons. This sample's time point: pretreatment peripheral blood. On this clone itself: The antigen remains undetermined.

Whole-study results and caveats: When measured at 3 weeks, tumor-associated blood clones expanded more in durable-benefit patients.

J is TRBJ2-2 and V is TRBV18; the D is unclear. The source of this sequence is a man aged 55 to 69 with urothelial cancer. The sequences come from PBMCs, collected around atezolizumab (anti-PD-L1) treatment. The CDR3 DNA sequence: TGTGCCAGCTCACCAATCGTCAGTTCAACCGGGGAGCTGTTTTTT. Its protein is CASSPIVSSTGELFF.